This passage covers 19 T cell receptor beta chains from one sample sequenced in a study of immune evolution from preneoplasia to lung adenocarcinoma. TCRdb's table, derived via immunoSEQ multiplex PCR, lists solely in-frame clones and lacks some. Of roughly 1,100 clones listed, 82% are singletons. The sequenced sample consisted of FFPE atypical adenomatous hyperplasia tissue from the lung. Sample subset: atypical adenomatous hyperplasia (AAH), lung preneoplasia. All receptors derive from an older person with lung adenocarcinoma.

The V gene is TRBV10-2, the J gene TRBJ2-2; no reliable D call. V lost 3 bases to trimming and J lost 4 bases, with 0 bases between them. Germline V CDR1 and CDR2: WSHSY, SAAADI. This CDR3 comprises 11 residues. DNA for the CDR3: TGCGCCAGCAGTGACACCGGGGAGCTGTTTTTT. It translates to CASSDTGELFF.

This clone has just a few counts. The chain links TRBV2 to TRBJ2-1, with D unclear. Trimming left V 6 bases short and J 0 bases short, with 12 bases between. Germline-derived CDR1 and CDR2 are SNHLY and FYNNEI. This CDR3 region has 15 residues. For the CDR3, the DNA is TGTGCCAGCAGCCCCTCCAGGTCCTCCTACAATGAGCAGTTCTTC. It translates to CASSPSRSSYNEQFF.

The chain combines TRBV19 with TRBJ2-6; tentative D call: TRBD1 (6 bases). Between the trimmed V and J ends, which lost 4 bases and 2 bases, there was a span of 9 bases. This CDR3 is built from 15 residues. Germline V gives CDR1 LNHDA, CDR2 SQIVND (reference sequence). The CDR3 is CASSKHRAGANVLTF. CDR3 DNA sequence: TGTGCCAGTAGTAAACACAGGGCTGGGGCCAACGTCCTGACTTTC. Variable domain in full (rest from reference TRBV19 and TRBJ2-6): DGGITQSPKYLFRKEGQNVTLSCEQNLNHDAMYWYRQDPGQGLRLIYYSQIVNDFQKGDIAEGYSVSREKKESFPLTVTSAQKNPTAFYLCASSKHRAGANVLTFGAGSRLTVL.

The J gene is TRBJ2-2, the V gene TRBV15, with 9 nucleotides matching TRBD2. Germline V gene lookup returns CDR1 LNHNV and CDR2 YYDKDF (reference sequence). This CDR3 region has 13 residues. V lost 1 base and J lost 10; bases outside the gene matches: 1. CDR3 coding DNA: TGTGCCACCAGCAGAGTAGCGGGAGAGGAGCTGTTTTTT. Translating it yields CATSRVAGEELFF.

V usage is TRBV9 and J usage is TRBJ2-1; 9 bases match TRBD2. Germline V lookup: CDR1 SGDLS, CDR2 YYNGEE. This CDR3 spans 16 amino acids. The V gene end was trimmed by 6 bases and the J gene end by 7 bases; junction bases not matched to a gene: 14. The CDR3 reads CASTPGGAGGQNEQFF. The DNA of the CDR3 is TGTGCCAGCACCCCTGGCGGAGCGGGAGGTCAGAATGAGCAGTTCTTC.

The chain joins TRBV19 to TRBJ2-2; D possibly corresponds to TRBD1 (5 bases). The germline gives CDR1 LNHDA, CDR2 SQIVND (reference sequence). Trimming cost V 4 bases and J 5 bases, with 8 bases left between them. This CDR3 comprises 13 residues. CDR3 DNA: TGTGCCAGTAGTACAGGGATAACCGGGGAGCTGTTTTTT. Its translation is CASSTGITGELFF.

CDR3: CASSTTTGGEQYF. CDR3 sequence (DNA): TGTGCCAGTAGTACCACCACAGGGGGCGAGCAGTACTTC. The chain joins TRBV19 to TRBJ2-7; TRBD1 aligns across 8 bases. The CDR3 has 13 amino acids. The V and J ends lost 4 bases and 6 bases, in that order; junction bases with no gene match: 5. Germline V CDR1 and CDR2: LNHDA, SQIVND (reference sequence). The full variable domain, in which reference TRBV19 and TRBJ2-7 provide the parts outside the CDR3, is DGGITQSPKYLFRKEGQNVTLSCEQNLNHDAMYWYRQDPGQGLRLIYYSQIVNDFQKGDIAEGYSVSREKKESFPLTVTSAQKNPTAFYLCASSTTTGGEQYFGPGTRLTVT.

The chain carries TRBV4-1 and TRBJ1-5, with D hard to call. This CDR3 has 13 amino acids. CDR1 and CDR2 from the germline V gene are MGHRA and YSYEKL. The V end was cut by 3 bases, the J end by 7 bases, with 10 bases between. CDR3 sequence: CASSQRAEQPQHF. CDR3 coding DNA: TGCGCCAGCAGCCAGAGGGCAGAGCAGCCCCAGCATTTT.

The CDR3 sequence: CATEAGELFF. For the CDR3, the DNA is TGTGCCACAGAGGCCGGGGAGCTGTTTTTT. The chain is built from TRBV30 and TRBJ2-2, with D hard to call. Between the trimmed V and J ends, which lost 8 bases and 6 bases, there was a span of 7 bases. Germline assignment: CDR1 GTSNPN and CDR2 SVGIG (reference sequence). The CDR3 loop spans 10 amino acids.

As concerns this clone: One end of the junction fails to match germline, which may point to a read error. The chain carries TRBV7-2 and TRBJ2-2; TRBD2 matches at 10 bases. This CDR3 has 17 amino acids. The V gene's germline CDR1 is SGHTA and CDR2 FQGNSA. CDR3 in amino acids: CASSLGASGSYTGELFF. CDR3 bases: TGTGCCAGCAGTTTAGGGGCTAGCGGGAGTTACACCGGGGAGCTGTTTTTT. Filled out from reference TRBV7-2 and TRBJ2-2, the complete variable domain reads GAGVSQSPSNKVTEKGKDVELRCDPISGHTALYWYRQSLGQGLEFLIYFQGNSAPDKSGLPSDRFSAERTGGSVSTLTIQRTQQEDSAVYLCASSLGASGSYTGELFFGEGSRLTVL.

This clone has only one observation. The rearrangement links TRBV10-1 to TRBJ2-1, with D uncertain. In germline, CDR1 is WNHNN, CDR2 SYGVQD (reference sequence). V was shortened by 4 bases and J by 9 bases, with 7 bases between the two germline ends. This CDR3 region has 11 residues. The CDR3 DNA reads TGCGCCAGCAGTGCAGACGGTGAGCAGTTCTTC. Its protein is CASSADGEQFF.

The chain links TRBV9 to TRBJ2-1; D remains unclear. Trimming removed 0 bases from V and 3 bases from J, with 4 bases in between. There are 13 residues in the CDR3. Germline V CDR1 and CDR2: SGDLS, YYNGEE. CDR3 in DNA: TGTGCCAGCAGCGTAGCAAACTACAATGAGCAGTTCTTC. It translates to CASSVANYNEQFF.

A few counts support this clone. The chain has TRBV5-4 and TRBJ1-1; D is unresolved. CDR1 is SGHNT, CDR2 YYREEE, per germline (reference sequence). This CDR3 comprises 15 residues. V was shortened by 3 bases and J by 0 bases, with 12 bases between the two germline ends. The CDR3 loop reads CASSSPTELNTEAFF. As DNA, the CDR3 is TGTGCCAGCAGCTCCCCGACCGAGTTGAACACTGAAGCTTTCTTT.

This clone was seen a few times. This chain uses TRBV4-3 with TRBJ1-5; no clear D gene. The CDR3 is 13 residues long. CDR1 is LGHNA, CDR2 YSLEER, per germline. Trimming pared 0 bases from V and 5 bases from J, leaving 5 bases between. In DNA, the CDR3 is TGCGCCAGCAGCCAAGATGTGGATCAGCCCCAGCATTTT. It translates to CASSQDVDQPQHF.

This chain uses TRBV6-4 with TRBJ2-3; the D call may be TRBD1 or TRBD2 (6 bases each). The V end lost 0 bases, the J end lost 6 bases, and 13 bases lay between the germline ends. Germline CDR1 MRHNA, CDR2 SNTAGT. The CDR3 extends over 15 amino acids. The CDR3 loop is CASSDSRGASDTQYF. Here the CDR3 DNA reads TGTGCCAGCAGTGACTCAAGGGGGGCTTCCGATACGCAGTATTTT.

In the case of this clone: Compared with germline, one end of the junction differs, possibly owing to a read error. Within the sample, other DNA sequences also encode this same CDR3. The chain has TRBV7-9 and TRBJ2-7, with 9 bases that match TRBD2. Germline V gene data show CDR1 as SEHNR and CDR2 as FQNEAQ (reference sequence). This CDR3 contains 15 residues. The CDR3 reads CASSLVSGRTYEQYF. CDR3 DNA sequence: TGTGCCAGCAGCTTAGTTAGCGGGAGAACCTACGAGCAGTACTTT.

J is TRBJ2-2 and V is TRBV7-9; 10 bases align to TRBD1. V lost 3 bases to trimming and J lost 4 bases; unmatched junction nucleotides: 2. The CDR3 is 15 residues long. Germline V lookup: CDR1 SEHNR, CDR2 FQNEAQ (reference sequence). The CDR3 DNA follows: TGTGCCAGCAGCTTGACAGGGGGCATCACCGGGGAGCTGTTTTTT. This codes for CASSLTGGITGELFF.

The chain carries TRBV29-1 and TRBJ1-5; D not resolved. Germline V gene data show CDR1 as SQVTM and CDR2 as ANQGSEA. V dropped 4 bases and J dropped 9 bases, with 10 bases sitting between them. CDR3 length: 11 residues. The CDR3 reads CSVGDTRPQHF. The CDR3 DNA reads TGCAGCGTTGGAGACACGAGGCCCCAGCATTTT.

A note on this clone: The sample contains more than one DNA sequence encoding this CDR3. The V gene is TRBV14, the J gene TRBJ2-7; D not certain. The CDR3 is made up of 12 amino acids. Trimming cost V 1 base and J 3 bases, with 4 bases left between them. CDR1 and CDR2 from the germline V gene are SGHDN and FVKESK. CDR3 amino acids: CASSQGGYEQYF. CDR3 bases: TGTGCCAGCAGCCAAGGGGGCTACGAGCAGTACTTC.